Below, one TCR beta chain is given with its context. These data come from a study of monozygotic twins with inflammatory bowel disease. Skipping T cell sorting, the study isolated total RNA directly from whole blood. Germline loops: CDR1 KGHDR, CDR2 SFDVKD. CDR3 length: 15 residues. UMIs with a 6-nucleotide sample barcode were added by template switching. TCRdb reanalyzed the 5' RACE reads, giving one entry per CDR3 protein sequence and no DNA. This repertoire includes around 230,000 distinct CDR3 sequences. The gene calls are TRBV24-1 and TRBJ2-3; TCRdb gives TRBD1 as the D gene, but with no DNA this cannot be confirmed. The TCR was taken from a human donor with ulcerative colitis or Crohn's disease, or a healthy co-twin of an affected twin (not recorded which). The sample taken for sequencing was blood. CDR3 protein: CATSSRDRGTDTQYF.